The 10 T cell receptor beta chains below come from one sample, sequenced in a study of tumor-infiltrating lymphocytes in primary liver carcinoma. Each 20-30 mg portion of unsorted bulk tissue served as the source for co-extraction of RNA and DNA. From 500 ng of total RNA, TCR beta-specific cDNA was reverse-transcribed using a constant-region primer. Modified slightly, ARM-PCR produced TCR beta libraries over three nested multiplex PCR rounds. Primers for the first two PCR rounds were TRBV1-TRBV30 forward primers and a C-beta reverse primer (approximately 10 cycles per round). One entry per CDR3 protein, called by TCRdb with MiXCR from the multiplex PCR reads. The table has roughly 100,000 distinct CDR3 sequences, around 80% seen once. The sequenced sample was liver tumor tissue from sampling region 3. Subset indicated: tumor region T3, left-lateral pole. The receptors here all came from a middle-aged man with primary liver carcinoma and hepatitis B virus infection.

This chain uses TRBV6-1 with TRBJ2-6; no definite D call. Germline CDR1 MNHNS, CDR2 SASEGT. V dropped 8 bases and J dropped 3 bases, with 17 bases sitting between them. This CDR3 has 16 amino acids. CDR3 loop: CASGTSPNYGANVLTF. The CDR3 coding sequence is TGTGCCAGCGGAACCAGCCCCAACTATGGGGCCAACGTCCTGACTTTC.

Concerning this clonotype: The junction departs from the called germline gene at one end, perhaps through a read error. The V gene is TRBV28, the J gene TRBJ2-1; D may be TRBD1 (5 bases). Looked up from germline, CDR1 is MDHEN and CDR2 is SYDVKM. The CDR3 extends over 15 amino acids. This CDR3 is CASSLRVNVINERFF. The CDR3 DNA follows: TGTGCCAGCAGTCTCAGGGTCAATGTAATAAATGAGCGGTTCTTC. The variable domain in full, completed from reference TRBV28 and TRBJ2-1, reads DVKVTQSSRYLVKRTGEKVFLECVQDMDHENMFWYRQDPGLGLRLIYFSYDVKMKEKGDIPEGYSVSREKKERFSLILESASTNQTSMYLCASSLRVNVINERFFGPGTRLTVL.

This clonotype was seen only once. Possible read error: a much larger clone is one base away. The V gene is TRBV5-1, the J gene TRBJ1-1; TRBD1 matches at 8 bases. Germline V CDR1 and CDR2: SGHRS, YFSETQ. V was pared by 7 bases and J by 3 bases, with 14 bases of the junction left unmatched. CDR3 length equals 16 residues. The CDR3 here is CASGYDYDRGDTEAFF. The DNA of the CDR3 is TGCGCCAGCGGCTACGATTACGACAGGGGCGACACTGAAGCTTTCTTT.

The rearrangement joins TRBV4-2 to TRBJ2-1; possibly TRBD2 for D (6 bases). Germline CDR1 and CDR2: LGHNA and YNFKEQ. V lost 10 bases and J 9 bases, leaving 25 bases between the germline ends. The CDR3 has 15 residues. The CDR3 spells CATSQDWTTGAEQFF. Here the CDR3 DNA reads TGTGCCACAAGCCAAGATTGGACTACCGGCGCTGAGCAGTTCTTC.

CDR3 coding DNA: TGCGCCAGCAGTTTGACAGGCAGGAGTAGATACAATGAGCAGTTCTTC. It is translated as CASSLTGRSRYNEQFF. The rearrangement joins TRBV5-1 to TRBJ2-1; the D gene is possibly TRBD1 (6 bases). Trimming removed 5 bases at V and 4 bases at J, with 19 bases between. There are 16 residues in the CDR3. CDR1 SGHRS and CDR2 YFSETQ come from the germline V gene.

With regard to this clonotype: Germline and junction disagree at one end, which may indicate a read error. The chain employs TRBV12-3 or TRBV12-4 and TRBJ2-1; weak D call: TRBD2 (5 bases). The CDR3 has 16 amino acids. CDR3 protein: CANSLRGIYSYNEHFF. The CDR3 bases are TGTGCCAACAGTTTACGGGGAATATACTCCTACAATGAGCACTTCTTC.

Points on this clonotype: At one end, the junction sequence differs from germline, possibly due to a read error. The chain employs TRBV6-5 and TRBJ2-5; 10 bases align to TRBD1. The CDR3 consists of 15 residues. Looked up from germline, CDR1 is MNHEY and CDR2 is SVGAGI. CDR3 residues: CASSGTGAREETQYF. DNA of the CDR3: TGTGCCAGCAGCGGGACAGGGGCACGTGAAGAGACTCAGTACTTC.

As to this clonotype: Relative to the germline gene, one junction end is altered; a read error may explain this. The chain is built from TRBV12-3 or TRBV12-4 and TRBJ2-5; 7 bases align to TRBD1. This CDR3 spans 13 amino acids. Written as DNA, the CDR3 is TGTGCCAGCAGTGTAGTGCAGGGGGAGATCCAGTACTTC. Translation: CASSVVQGEIQYF.

On this clonotype: An end of the junction differs from the germline gene, which may be a read error. As DNA, the CDR3 is TGTGACAGCAACCAAGGGTTGTCTAGCGGGAGATCTAGGAATGAGCAGTTCTTC. It translates to CDSNQGLSSGRSRNEQFF. The genes are TRBV14 and TRBJ2-1; 10 bases agree with TRBD2. Germline V CDR1 and CDR2: SGHDN, FVKESK. The CDR3 sequence is 18 residues long.

Only a few counts were recorded for this clonotype. This chain links TRBV6-2 or TRBV6-3 with TRBJ2-3, with D unresolved. The ends were cut back, 6 bases at V and 8 bases at J, with 24 bases in the middle. Germline CDR1 MNHEY, CDR2 SVGEGT. The CDR3 consists of 16 residues. CDR3 sequence reads: CASSPRRTAIGLTQYF. The CDR3 nucleotides are TGTGCCAGCAGCCCTCGACGCACGGCGATAGGGCTTACGCAGTATTTT.